This TCR beta chain was found in a study of response to subunit inactivated influenza vaccine (dated by TCRdb to the late 2010s). Background for the entire study: The study used deep quantitative T cell receptor repertoire profiling to track responses to a trivalent subunit inactivated influenza vaccine.

What this sample's time point label stands for: around 47 days after influenza vaccine administration. Beyond this particular receptor, the publication reports: It was suggested by the authors that each seasonal influenza vaccination may recruit only a limited number of new T cells.

Library preparation used RT-PCR. For sequencing, an Illumina HiSeq 2500 was employed. Through fastp at Q25 and MiXCR, TCRdb rebuilt clones from the public reads, retaining in-frame beta chains. Every distinct CDR3 protein forms one entry, paired with its most common genes and DNA. The sample table lists approximately 530,000 distinct CDR3 sequences, 10% to 15% of them with a count of one. Together, the top ten hold roughly 14% of the sample. This clonotype has a handful of counts. Its antigen remains unidentified. No clone much larger than this one lies a single base away; base qualities are absent. CDR3 length: 15 amino acids, cysteine to phenylalanine. The sequence is cut down to CDR3 DNA, 45 bases in frame from base 1. V gives up 3 bases and J gives up 1 base, and the segment between their germline ends measures 12 bases. Reading the germline V gene (reference sequence) gives CDR1 MNHEY and CDR2 SMNVEV.

This clonotype was obtained from a middle-aged man who received an inactivated influenza vaccine. Donor details come from another sample of the same person, matched by shared clones. The chain was built from TRBV27 and TRBJ2-5; no D gene is confidently identified. The specimen was PBMCs from blood, collected about 40 days after vaccination. The base sequence is TGTGCCAGCAGTTTTAGTTTTGGTTTCCAAGAGACCCAGTACTTC. This codes for CASSFSFGFQETQYF.